This T cell receptor beta chain originates from a study of stem cell transplantation in POMP-related autoinflammatory disease. Study details: Impaired MHC class I-dependent CD8+ differentiation was hypothesized from defective thymoproteasomes. Before transplant: CD4+ naive skewing, low CD8+ proportions, reduced cytokine secretion.

A remark on this clone: Its antigen remains unidentified.

Broader study findings: In patients with PRAID, every analyzed T-cell subset tended to show lower diversity and higher clonality. Patients with PRAID showed a restricted number of unique TRB V-J gene pairings.

TCRdb keeps only in-frame clones here, not all; method: immunoSEQ multiplex PCR. Among some 8,300 clones listed, approximately 90% were seen once. The CDR3 totals 15 residues. The V and J ends lost 6 bases and 0 bases, in that order; junction bases with no gene match: 5. Germline assignment: CDR1 SGHTA and CDR2 FQGTGA. PRAID featured immunodeficiency plus autoinflammation. The chain couples TRBV7-3 to TRBJ2-3, with 8 bases that match TRBD2. The clonotype comes from a human donor with POMP-related autoinflammation and immune dysregulation (PRAID). The source material was CD8+ T cells from PBMCs, sampled before stem cell transplantation. The CDR3 sequence: CASSSAGGSTDTQYF. CDR3 DNA sequence: TGTGCCAGCAGTTCCGCGGGGGGAAGCACAGATACGCAGTATTTT.